A selection of T cell receptor beta chains follows, all from one sample in a study of T cell responses to AZD1222 COVID-19 vaccine. The repertoire was sequenced with immunoSEQ multiplex PCR; TCRdb's copy has only in-frame clones and lacks some. The sample holds more than 35,000 clones, 75% to 85% seen once. The source material was peripheral blood, sampled on day 0 of AZD1222 vaccination. These receptors came from an adult in good health. CDR3s include the opening cysteine and the closing phenylalanine or tryptophan. D genes are given only for firm matches. Not every row has a clone size; where given, it reads once, few, many or a size class.

j_call	v_call	d_call	clone_size	cdr3_aa	cdr3_nt
TRBJ2-1	TRBV2	TRBD2	NA	CASSTVAGGLGDEQFF	TGTGCCAGCAGTACCGTAGCGGGGGGATTGGGCGATGAGCAGTTCTTC
TRBJ1-1	TRBV7-2	NA	NA	CASSTSGGVKTEAFF	TGTGCCAGCAGCACATCCGGAGGAGTGAAGACTGAAGCTTTCTTT
TRBJ1-1	TRBV10-3	TRBD1	once	CAISESRGPEGAFF	TGTGCCATCAGTGAGTCGAGGGGGCCGGAGGGGGCTTTCTTT
TRBJ2-3	TRBV28	TRBD1	NA	CASSQNPGTGESDTQYF	TGTGCCAGCAGCCAAAACCCCGGGACAGGGGAATCGGATACGCAGTATTTT
TRBJ1-6	TRBV5-5	TRBD1	NA	CASSGSRDRNSPLHF	TGTGCCAGCAGCGGCTCCCGGGACAGGAATTCACCCCTCCACTTT
TRBJ2-7	TRBV15	NA	NA	CATSSLRSSGEQYF	TGTGCCACCAGCTCCCTCCGATCGTCCGGCGAGCAGTACTTC
TRBJ2-1	TRBV12-1	NA	NA	CASSFEQRFRYNEQFF	TGTGCCAGCAGCTTTGAACAGCGTTTTCGCTACAATGAGCAGTTCTTC
TRBJ2-1	TRBV27	NA	NA	CASSLSPGPPDNEQFF	TGTGCCAGCAGTTTATCTCCGGGACCGCCTGACAATGAGCAGTTCTTC
TRBJ1-3	TRBV9	NA	NA	CASSVASGFVDTIYF	TGTGCCAGCAGCGTAGCCTCTGGGTTTGTTGACACCATATATTTT
TRBJ1-6	TRBV28	TRBD1	NA	CASSSPPGQGSPLHF	TGTGCCAGCAGTTCACCCCCGGGACAGGGTTCACCCCTCCACTTT
TRBJ1-1	TRBV12-3/TRBV12-4	NA	NA	CASTRGRTGQAFF	TGTGCCAGCACCAGGGGACGGACCGGCCAAGCTTTCTTT
TRBJ2-3	TRBV5-1	TRBD1	NA	CASSLAGQGPDTQYF	TGCGCCAGCAGCTTGGCGGGACAGGGACCAGATACGCAGTATTTT
TRBJ1-2	TRBV27	NA	NA	CASSLFGHLGSYGYTF	TGTGCCAGCAGTTTATTCGGACACCTTGGGAGCTATGGCTACACCTTC
TRBJ1-4	TRBV3-1/TRBV3-2	TRBD1	NA	CASSQDPGTGLFF	TGTGCCAGCAGCCAAGATCCTGGGACAGGGTTGTTTTTT
TRBJ2-1	TRBV2	TRBD2	NA	CASSGFSGNSYNEQFF	TGTGCCAGCAGTGGGTTTAGCGGGAATTCCTACAATGAGCAGTTCTTC
TRBJ2-5	TRBV6-2/TRBV6-3	NA	NA	CASSWVRETQYF	TGTGCCAGCAGTTGGGTCCGGGAGACCCAGTACTTC
TRBJ2-5	TRBV14	NA	NA	CASSQDLEGSVKTQYF	TGTGCCAGCAGCCAAGATCTTGAGGGGTCGGTGAAGACCCAGTACTTC
TRBJ2-1	TRBV24-1	NA	NA	CATSDKPSNEQFF	TGTGCCACCAGTGACAAGCCTAGCAATGAGCAGTTCTTC
TRBJ2-7	TRBV28	TRBD2	few	CASGIAGEDEQYF	TGTGCCAGCGGGATAGCGGGAGAGGACGAGCAGTACTTC
TRBJ2-7	TRBV2	NA	NA	CASSELGRDTIEQYF	TGTGCCAGCAGTGAATTGGGAAGGGATACAATCGAGCAGTACTTC
TRBJ1-1	TRBV7-8	NA	NA	CASSWSWGNTEAFF	TGTGCCAGCAGCTGGAGTTGGGGTAACACTGAAGCTTTCTTT
TRBJ1-4	TRBV29-1	NA	NA	CSVGSGGSNEKLFF	TGCAGCGTTGGCTCCGGGGGATCCAATGAAAAACTGTTTTTT
TRBJ2-1	TRBV11-2	TRBD1	NA	CASSLDLVEDREYNEQFF	TGTGCCAGCAGCTTAGATCTGGTTGAGGACAGGGAGTACAATGAGCAGTTCTTC
TRBJ1-4	TRBV6-4	NA	NA	CASIPRGGGGKLFF	TGTGCCAGCATCCCCCGGGGAGGTGGGGGAAAACTGTTTTTT
TRBJ2-1	TRBV27	NA	NA	CASNPGTPSEQFF	TGTGCCAGCAACCCCGGGACACCCAGTGAGCAGTTCTTC
TRBJ2-3	TRBV12-3/TRBV12-4	NA	NA	CASSRLAEDTQYF	TGTGCCAGCAGTCGGCTTGCGGAAGATACGCAGTATTTT
TRBJ1-4	TRBV4-1	TRBD1	NA	CASSQAPGQGNEKLFF	TGCGCCAGCAGCCAGGCGCCGGGACAGGGTAATGAAAAACTGTTTTTT
TRBJ2-7	TRBV11-1	NA	once	CASSQGMGGLRYEQYF	TGTGCCAGCAGCCAAGGTATGGGTGGTCTCCGGTACGAGCAGTACTTC
TRBJ2-3	TRBV29-1	TRBD2	NA	CSVGLAGGGDTQYF	TGCAGCGTTGGCCTAGCGGGGGGTGGCGATACGCAGTATTTT
TRBJ2-1	TRBV4-3	NA	NA	CASSQLGDNEQFF	TGCGCCAGCAGCCAATTGGGGGATAATGAGCAGTTCTTC
TRBJ2-6	TRBV18	NA	NA	CASSPPVSDSGANVLTF	TGTGCCAGCTCACCACCCGTCTCGGACTCTGGGGCCAACGTCCTGACTTTC
TRBJ1-2	TRBV5-5	NA	once	CASSHRDGYTF	TGTGCCAGCAGCCATCGGGATGGCTACACCTTC
TRBJ2-7	TRBV5-1	NA	NA	CASSLDPGGYEQYF	TGCGCCAGCAGCTTAGACCCTGGGGGCTACGAGCAGTACTTC
TRBJ1-2	TRBV18	NA	NA	CASSPDTNYGYTF	TGTGCCAGCTCACCTGACACCAACTATGGCTACACCTTC
TRBJ2-2	TRBV25-1	TRBD1	many	CATGGGTGELFF	TGTGCCACAGGGGGCGGAACCGGGGAGCTGTTTTTT
TRBJ2-7	TRBV28	NA	NA	CASGGQAPYEQYF	TGTGCCAGCGGGGGGCAGGCCCCCTACGAGCAGTACTTC
TRBJ2-5	TRBV5-1	NA	NA	CASSLMQKETQYF	TGCGCCAGCAGCTTGATGCAAAAAGAGACCCAGTACTTC
TRBJ1-3	TRBV7-2	NA	NA	CASSPIPALSGNTIYF	TGTGCCAGCAGCCCCATACCTGCCCTCTCTGGAAACACCATATATTTT
TRBJ1-5	TRBV28	NA	NA	CASSLLGGGQNQPQHF	TGTGCCAGCAGTTTATTAGGGGGGGGACAAAATCAGCCCCAGCATTTT
TRBJ2-3	TRBV7-2	NA	NA	CASSRKLGPSADTQYF	TGTGCCAGCAGCCGTAAATTGGGACCCAGCGCAGATACGCAGTATTTT
TRBJ2-1	TRBV11-3	TRBD1	NA	CASSLQGAFDNEQFF	TGTGCCAGCAGTCTACAGGGGGCATTCGACAATGAGCAGTTCTTC
TRBJ2-3	TRBV18	NA	NA	CASSRTGSPPTDTQYF	TGTGCCAGCTCACGAACAGGGAGTCCCCCCACAGATACGCAGTATTTT
TRBJ2-7	TRBV28	NA	NA	CATNSGLSYEQYF	TGTGCCACCAACTCGGGACTCTCCTACGAGCAGTACTTC
TRBJ2-3	TRBV28	NA	NA	CASGASWNTQYF	TGTGCCAGTGGGGCCTCATGGAATACGCAGTATTTT
TRBJ1-5	TRBV6-1	NA	NA	CASSEFFRVINQPQHF	TGTGCCAGCAGTGAATTTTTTAGGGTAATCAATCAGCCCCAGCATTTT
TRBJ2-1	TRBV7-2	NA	NA	CASSLAVGTNANEQFF	TGTGCCAGCAGCTTAGCCGTCGGGACAAACGCGAATGAGCAGTTCTTC
TRBJ1-6	TRBV5-1	TRBD1	NA	CASSLGEGQGNSPLHF	TGCGCCAGCAGCTTGGGGGAGGGACAGGGAAATTCACCCCTCCACTTT
TRBJ2-5	TRBV24-1	NA	NA	CATSDSRGQGGAQYF	TGTGCCACCAGTGATTCTCGGGGCCAGGGTGGGGCCCAGTACTTC
TRBJ1-2	TRBV30	TRBD1	NA	CAWSVPGGVYGYTF	TGTGCCTGGAGTGTACCAGGGGGCGTCTATGGCTACACCTTC
TRBJ1-2	TRBV28	NA	NA	CASSLGGARPYGYTF	TGTGCCAGCAGTTTAGGTGGGGCCCGGCCCTATGGCTACACCTTC
TRBJ1-5	TRBV27	NA	NA	CASSFIADDNQPQHF	TGTGCCAGCAGTTTTATAGCAGATGACAATCAGCCCCAGCATTTT
TRBJ2-7	TRBV7-9	NA	NA	CASSLDPGAGSSYEQYF	TGTGCCAGCAGCTTAGACCCGGGGGCAGGGAGCTCCTACGAGCAGTACTTC
TRBJ1-1	TRBV10-2	NA	few	CASSERTNTEAFF	TGCGCCAGCAGTGAACGGACGAACACTGAAGCTTTCTTT